This TCR beta chain emerged from a study of shared clonotypes between healthy human individuals. This CDR3 spans 14 amino acids. Germline loops: CDR1 MGHDK, CDR2 SYGVNS. The V gene lost 4 bases and the J gene lost 5 bases, with 14 bases spanning the gap. Clones were read by immunoSEQ multiplex PCR, and TCRdb kept only the in-frame ones, dropping some. This sample has roughly 2,300,000 clones; about 90% occur once, and the top ten carry 0.37%. The sample holds one count of this clone. V and J are TRBV25-1 and TRBJ2-5; TRBD2 is a possible D gene (6 bases). The sequenced sample was naive CD4+ T cells from PBMCs. Indicated subset: CD45RA+ positively selected. The clonotype comes from a young man in good health. Some clones in this sample may be carry-over from other donors' samples. In DNA, the CDR3 is TGTGCCAGCAGTGTGATCGGGGGTTTGGAGACCCAGTACTTC. It codes for CASSVIGGLETQYF. Filled out from reference TRBV25-1 and TRBJ2-5, the complete variable domain reads EADIYQTPRYLVIGTGKKITLECSQTMGHDKMYWYQQDPGMELHLIHYSYGVNSTEKGDLSSESTVSRIRTEHFPLTLESARPSHTSQYLCASSVIGGLETQYFGPGTRLLVL.